This T cell receptor (beta chain) was documented in a study of T cells in Graves' hyperthyroidism and ophthalmopathy. Across the study: Peripheral blood was secured at the point of initial diagnosis, before any treatment. Whole-study findings and limits: Most thyroid clonotypes expanded above 0.001 appeared in blood too.

The investigators amplified TCR beta CDR3 regions from RNA transcripts. When the TCR CDR3 underwent first-round RT-PCR, the HTBI primer set was used. Each CDR3 protein is one row after TCRdb ran MiXCR on the multiplex PCR reads. The sample comprises some 620,000 distinct CDR3 sequences, 15% to 20% of which are singletons, and 3.5% to 4% rests with the top ten. Germline V gene data show CDR1 as MNHNY and CDR2 as SVGAGI (reference sequence). CDR3 length equals 13 residues. Trimming stripped 0 bases from V and 7 bases from J, with 9 bases between. As concerns this clonotype: The antigen is unknown.

The hyperthyroidism patients had all been newly diagnosed, and their disease duration was under 2 months. Their ages ranged from 18 to 65 years. Cells are PBMCs isolated from around 9.4 ml of fresh blood. Sequenced: blood. The rearrangement uses TRBV6-6 and TRBJ1-1; a weak D match, TRBD1 (6 bases). The receptor was isolated from a woman in her 30s with Graves' hyperthyroidism. This CDR3 reads CASSYSWGREAFF. The CDR3 DNA reads as TGTGCCAGCAGTTACTCGTGGGGGCGTGAAGCTTTCTTT.